This TCR beta chain emerged from a study of T-cell reconstitution after alpha-beta-depleted transplantation in children. Study-wide results and caveats: After transplant, at about two months, alpha-beta T cells were reportedly derived from several hundred expanded graft clones. Once a year had passed after transplant, T-cell counts and diversity came mostly from newly produced T cells. Surviving recipient T cells and intrathymic progenitors accounted for some patients' high TCRbeta diversity at day 60.

With regard to this clonotype: The antigen is not known.

As it was prepared, the TCRbeta library received unique molecular identifiers. TCRdb processed the PCR reads anew with MiXCR; each CDR3 protein has one entry. Among approximately 270,000 distinct CDR3 sequences listed, more than 20% were seen once. This clonotype was obtained from a female patient between 2 and 15 years old who had a stem cell transplant for congenital amegakaryocytic thrombocytopenia, so the T cells may come from the graft donor. The sequences come from PBMCs, mostly from graft donor cells, collected 360 days after TCRalphabeta/CD19-depleted stem cell transplant.

CDR3 in DNA: TGTGCCAGTAGCAGCAGACAGGAGGCTCAGCCCCAGCATTTT. It encodes CASSSRQEAQPQHF. The chain recombines TRBV19 with TRBJ1-5; a possible D gene is TRBD1 (6 bases). This CDR3 has 14 residues. The germline V gene encodes CDR1 LNHDA and CDR2 SQIVND (reference sequence). Trimming took off 6 bases at V and 6 bases at J, with 15 bases between the two ends.